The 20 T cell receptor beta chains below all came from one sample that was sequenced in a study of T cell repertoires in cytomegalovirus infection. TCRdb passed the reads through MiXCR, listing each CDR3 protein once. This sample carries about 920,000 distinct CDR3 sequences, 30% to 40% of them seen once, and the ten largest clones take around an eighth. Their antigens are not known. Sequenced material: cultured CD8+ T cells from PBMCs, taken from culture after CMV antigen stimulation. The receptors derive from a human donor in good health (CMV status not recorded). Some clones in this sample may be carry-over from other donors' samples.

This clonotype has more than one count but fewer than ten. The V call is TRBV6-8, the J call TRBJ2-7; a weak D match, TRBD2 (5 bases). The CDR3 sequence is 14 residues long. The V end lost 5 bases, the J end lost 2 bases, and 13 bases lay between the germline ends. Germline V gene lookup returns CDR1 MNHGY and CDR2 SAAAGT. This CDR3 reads CASSKELGAYEQYV. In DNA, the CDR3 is TGTGCCAGCAGTAAAGAACTCGGGGCCTACGAGCAGTACGTC.

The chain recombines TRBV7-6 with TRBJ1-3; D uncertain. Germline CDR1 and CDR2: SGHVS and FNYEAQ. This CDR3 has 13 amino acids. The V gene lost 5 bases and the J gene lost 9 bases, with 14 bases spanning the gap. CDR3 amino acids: CASSAIVSRTIYF. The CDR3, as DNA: TGTGCCAGCAGCGCAATAGTCTCACGCACCATATATTTT.

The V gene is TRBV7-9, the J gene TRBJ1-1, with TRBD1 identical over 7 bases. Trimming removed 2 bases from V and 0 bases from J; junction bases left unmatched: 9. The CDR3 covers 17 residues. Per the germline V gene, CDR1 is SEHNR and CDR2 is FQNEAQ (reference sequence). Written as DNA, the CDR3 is TGTGCCAGCAGCTTACCCCCGGGACAGATCATGAACACTGAAGCTTTCTTT. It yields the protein CASSLPPGQIMNTEAFF.

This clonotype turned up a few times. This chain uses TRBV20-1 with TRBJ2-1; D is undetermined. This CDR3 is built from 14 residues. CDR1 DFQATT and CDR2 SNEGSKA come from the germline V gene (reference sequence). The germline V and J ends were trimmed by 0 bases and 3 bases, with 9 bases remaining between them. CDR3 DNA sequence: TGCAGTGCTAGAGATTTGACTGACTACAATGAGCAGTTCTTC. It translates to CSARDLTDYNEQFF.

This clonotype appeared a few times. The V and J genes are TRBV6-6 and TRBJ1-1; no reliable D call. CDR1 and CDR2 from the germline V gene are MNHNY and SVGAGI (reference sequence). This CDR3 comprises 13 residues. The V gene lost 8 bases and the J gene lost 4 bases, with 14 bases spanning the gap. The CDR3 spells CASRIGDVTEAFF. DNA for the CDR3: TGTGCCAGCCGCATCGGGGATGTCACTGAAGCTTTCTTT.

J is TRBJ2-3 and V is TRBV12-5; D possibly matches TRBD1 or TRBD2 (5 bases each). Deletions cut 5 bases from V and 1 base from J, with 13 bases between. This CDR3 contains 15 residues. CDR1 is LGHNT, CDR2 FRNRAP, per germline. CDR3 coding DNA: TGTGCTAGTGGTCTCCACGGGGCGGGCACAGATACGCAGTATTTT. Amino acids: CASGLHGAGTDTQYF.

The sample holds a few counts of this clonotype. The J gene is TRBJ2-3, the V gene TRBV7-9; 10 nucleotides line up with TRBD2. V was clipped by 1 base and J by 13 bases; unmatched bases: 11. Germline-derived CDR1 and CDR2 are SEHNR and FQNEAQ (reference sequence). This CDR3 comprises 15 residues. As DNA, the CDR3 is TGTGCCAGCAGCTTAGTTCTAGCGGGGGAGCGGGAGAAGTATTTT. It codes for CASSLVLAGEREKYF.

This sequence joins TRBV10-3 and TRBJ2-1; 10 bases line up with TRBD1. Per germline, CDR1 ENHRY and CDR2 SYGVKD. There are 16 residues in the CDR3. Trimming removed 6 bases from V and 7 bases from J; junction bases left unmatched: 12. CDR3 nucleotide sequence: TGTGCCATCAGGGCAAAAGACAGGGGGCTTATGAATGAGCAGTTCTTC. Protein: CAIRAKDRGLMNEQFF.

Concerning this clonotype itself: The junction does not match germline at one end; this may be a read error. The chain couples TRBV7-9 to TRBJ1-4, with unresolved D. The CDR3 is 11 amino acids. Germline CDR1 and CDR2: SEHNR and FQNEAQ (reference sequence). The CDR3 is CASSLGQDELF. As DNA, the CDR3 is TGTGCCAGCAGCTTGGGCCAAGACGAACTTTTT.

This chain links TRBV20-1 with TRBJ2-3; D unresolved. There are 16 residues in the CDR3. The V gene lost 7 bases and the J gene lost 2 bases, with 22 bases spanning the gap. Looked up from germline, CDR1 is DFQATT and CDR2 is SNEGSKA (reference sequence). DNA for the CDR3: TGCAGTGTAGGCGGAATGGCGGATGATTACACAGATACGCAGTATTTT. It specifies CSVGGMADDYTDTQYF.

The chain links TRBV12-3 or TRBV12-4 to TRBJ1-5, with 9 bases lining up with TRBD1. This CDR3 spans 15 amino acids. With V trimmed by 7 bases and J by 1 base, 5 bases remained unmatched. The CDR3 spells CASNTQGASNQPQHF. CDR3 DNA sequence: TGTGCCAGCAACACACAGGGGGCGAGCAATCAGCCCCAGCATTTT.

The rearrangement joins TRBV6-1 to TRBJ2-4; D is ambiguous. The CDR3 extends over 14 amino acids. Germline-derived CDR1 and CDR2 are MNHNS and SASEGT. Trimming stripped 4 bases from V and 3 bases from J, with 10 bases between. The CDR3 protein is CASSGGQDKNIQYF. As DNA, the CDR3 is TGTGCCAGCAGTGGCGGTCAGGACAAAAACATTCAGTACTTC.

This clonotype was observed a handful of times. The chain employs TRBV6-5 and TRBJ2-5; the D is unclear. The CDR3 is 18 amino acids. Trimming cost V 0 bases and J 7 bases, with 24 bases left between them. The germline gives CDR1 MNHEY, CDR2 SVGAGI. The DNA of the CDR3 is TGTGCCAGCAGTTACTCGAATACGGACCCTCTGCGGATAGCGACCCAGTACTTC. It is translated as CASSYSNTDPLRIATQYF.

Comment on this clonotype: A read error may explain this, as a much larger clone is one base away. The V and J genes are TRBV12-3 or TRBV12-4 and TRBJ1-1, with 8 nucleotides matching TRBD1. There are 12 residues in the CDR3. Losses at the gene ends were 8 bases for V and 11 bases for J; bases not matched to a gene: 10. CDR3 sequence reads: CASSLTGVGAFF. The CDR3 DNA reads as TGTGCCAGCTCCCTGACAGGGGTTGGGGCTTTCTTT.

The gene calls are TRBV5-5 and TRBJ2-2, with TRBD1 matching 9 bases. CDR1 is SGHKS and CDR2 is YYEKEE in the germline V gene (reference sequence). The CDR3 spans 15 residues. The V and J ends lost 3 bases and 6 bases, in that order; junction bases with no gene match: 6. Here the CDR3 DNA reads TGTGCCAGCAGCTCACAGGGGGCGGCGGCCGGGGAGCTGTTTTTT. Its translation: CASSSQGAAAGELFF.

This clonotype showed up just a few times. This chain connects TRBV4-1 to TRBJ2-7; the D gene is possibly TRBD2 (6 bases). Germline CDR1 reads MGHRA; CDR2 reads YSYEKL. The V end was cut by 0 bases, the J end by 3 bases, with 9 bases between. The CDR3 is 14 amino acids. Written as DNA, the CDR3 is TGCGCCAGCAGCCAAGAGGGGGACTTCTACGAGCAGTACTTC. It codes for CASSQEGDFYEQYF.

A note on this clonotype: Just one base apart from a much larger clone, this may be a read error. CDR3 protein: CASGFEDSSGNTIYF. CDR3 sequence (DNA): TGTGCCAGCGGTTTCGAGGACAGCTCTGGAAACACCATATATTTT. The chain uses TRBV12-3 or TRBV12-4 and TRBJ1-3; D might be TRBD1 (6 bases). CDR3 size: 15 residues.

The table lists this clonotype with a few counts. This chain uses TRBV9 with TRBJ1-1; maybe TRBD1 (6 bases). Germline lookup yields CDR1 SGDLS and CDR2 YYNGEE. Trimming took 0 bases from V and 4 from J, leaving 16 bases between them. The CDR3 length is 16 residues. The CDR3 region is CASSVDWSGASTEAFF. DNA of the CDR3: TGTGCCAGCAGCGTAGACTGGTCAGGGGCGAGCACTGAAGCTTTCTTT.

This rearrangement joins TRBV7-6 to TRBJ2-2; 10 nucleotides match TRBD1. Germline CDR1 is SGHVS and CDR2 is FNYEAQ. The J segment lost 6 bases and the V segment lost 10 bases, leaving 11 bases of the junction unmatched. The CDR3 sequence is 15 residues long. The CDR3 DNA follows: TGTGCCAACAAACCGCGACAGGGGGCCCCCGGGGAGCTGTTTTTT. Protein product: CANKPRQGAPGELFF.

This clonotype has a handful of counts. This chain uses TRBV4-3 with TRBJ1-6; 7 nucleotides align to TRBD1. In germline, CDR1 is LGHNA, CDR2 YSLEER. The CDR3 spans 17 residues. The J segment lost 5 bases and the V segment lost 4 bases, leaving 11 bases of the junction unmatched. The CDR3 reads CASSPLGDSPNNSPLHF. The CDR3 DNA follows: TGCGCCAGCAGCCCCTTGGGGGACAGCCCCAATAATTCACCCCTCCACTTT.